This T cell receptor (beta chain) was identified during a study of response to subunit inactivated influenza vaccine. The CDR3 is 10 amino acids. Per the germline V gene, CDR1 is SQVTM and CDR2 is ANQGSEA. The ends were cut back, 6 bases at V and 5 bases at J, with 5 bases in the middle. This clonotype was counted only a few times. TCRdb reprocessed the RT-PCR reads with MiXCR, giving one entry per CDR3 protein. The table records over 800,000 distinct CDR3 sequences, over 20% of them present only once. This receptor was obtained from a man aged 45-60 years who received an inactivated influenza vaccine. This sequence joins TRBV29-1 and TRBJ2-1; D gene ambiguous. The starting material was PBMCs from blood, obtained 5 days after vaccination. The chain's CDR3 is CSVPDNEQFF. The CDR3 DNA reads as TGCAGCGTCCCCGACAATGAGCAGTTCTTC.